Listed below are T cell receptor beta chains from one sample, sequenced in a study of blood T cell repertoires in COVID-19. Profiling relied on immunoSEQ multiplex PCR, and the TCRdb table lists in-frame clones only, not all of them. Altogether under 450,000 clones are present, more than 75% being singletons, with the ten largest covering roughly 1.2%. The specimen sequenced was peripheral blood. Every receptor here comes from a human donor with acute or convalescent COVID-19. The donor label of this sample is uncertain. The CDR3 runs from the conserved cysteine through the conserved F or W. A D gene is named only where the DNA matches it firmly. Not every row has a clone size; where given, it reads once, few, many or a size class.

clone_size | j_call | d_call | v_call | cdr3_nt | cdr3_aa
NA | TRBJ1-2 | NA | TRBV24-1 | TGTGCCACCAGTGACTCGACAGTCGAACGTGGCTACACCTTC | CATSDSTVERGYTF
NA | TRBJ1-2 | TRBD1 | TRBV30 | TGTGCCTGGAGCTTCACAGGGGACTATGGCTACACCTTC | CAWSFTGDYGYTF
once | TRBJ1-5 | TRBD1 | TRBV19 | TGTGCCAGTAGGAGAACGACAGGGGGTTATCAGCCCCAGCATTTT | CASRRTTGGYQPQHF
NA | TRBJ1-3 | NA | TRBV9 | TGTGCCAGCAGCGTAGGGGTGGGCGACACCATATATTTT | CASSVGVGDTIYF
NA | TRBJ1-1 | NA | TRBV7-8 | TGTGCCAGCAGCTTAGCGTACGGGGCTGAAGCTTTCTTT | CASSLAYGAEAFF
few | TRBJ1-2 | NA | TRBV20-1 | TGCAGTGCTAGTCAACAGGGAGATGGCTACACCTTC | CSASQQGDGYTF
NA | TRBJ1-2 | TRBD1 | TRBV28 | TGTGCCAGCAGAACCGACAGGGGGCGTGGCTACACCTTC | CASRTDRGRGYTF
NA | TRBJ2-1 | NA | TRBV6-5 | TGTGCCAGCAAATTATTTAGTTCCTACAATGAGCAGTTCTTC | CASKLFSSYNEQFF
NA | TRBJ1-1 | NA | TRBV10-3 | TGTGCCATCAGTGACGGGGGGTTGAGCGAAGCTTTCTTT | CAISDGGLSEAFF
NA | TRBJ2-1 | NA | TRBV4-2 | TGTGCCAGCAGCCAAGTCCGCGATAGAGATGAGCAGTTCTTC | CASSQVRDRDEQFF
NA | TRBJ2-5 | TRBD1 | TRBV2 | TGTGCCAGCAGCCGGGACAGGGATTGGAAGACCCAGTACTTC | CASSRDRDWKTQYF
NA | TRBJ1-1 | TRBD1 | TRBV2 | TGTGCCAGCGCAGACAGGGGGCGGCTGGGCACTGAAGCTTTCTTT | CASADRGRLGTEAFF
NA | TRBJ2-5 | TRBD1 | TRBV5-6 | TGTGCCAGCAGCTCCCCAGGGGGCCAGAAGACCCAGTACTTC | CASSSPGGQKTQYF
NA | TRBJ2-2 | TRBD1 | TRBV6-4 | TGTGCCAGCAGTCGGGACAGTTTAAGCACCGGGGAGCTGTTTTTT | CASSRDSLSTGELFF
few | TRBJ2-7 | NA | TRBV2 | TGTGCCAGCAGGGCAATCGGACAACGAGGCGAGCAGTACTTC | CASRAIGQRGEQYF
NA | TRBJ1-2 | NA | TRBV28 | TGTGCCAGCAGTTCCGGCGACAGGAACTATGGCTACACCTTC | CASSSGDRNYGYTF
NA | TRBJ2-5 | NA | TRBV10-3 | TGTGCCATCATGCCAGGTTACCAAGAGACCCAGTACTTC | CAIMPGYQETQYF
NA | TRBJ1-6 | TRBD1 | TRBV30 | TGTGCCTGCCATACCCGGGACAGGGGAAAAGTCACCTATAATTCACCCCTCCACTTT | CACHTRDRGKVTYNSPLHF
NA | TRBJ2-1 | NA | TRBV3-1/TRBV3-2 | TGTGCCAGCAGCCAAAATCAGGGGATGAATGAGCAGTTCTTC | CASSQNQGMNEQFF
NA | TRBJ2-7 | TRBD1 | TRBV5-4 | TGTGCCAGCAGCCAACAGGGGTACGAGCAGTACTTC | CASSQQGYEQYF
NA | TRBJ2-1 | TRBD1 | TRBV7-9 | TGTGCCAGCAGCTTAGGGGGACAGCTGAAATACGAGCAGTTCTTC | CASSLGGQLKYEQFF
NA | TRBJ1-5 | NA | TRBV6-5 | TGTGCCAGCAGCCTGCACTGGACATCGAATTTGCCCCAGCATTTT | CASSLHWTSNLPQHF
NA | TRBJ2-5 | TRBD2 | TRBV7-2 | TGTGCCAGCAGCTTAGTCCCCCCTAGCGGGGGGGAGACCCAGTACTTC | CASSLVPPSGGETQYF
NA | TRBJ2-1 | TRBD2 | TRBV11-2 | TGTGCCAGCAGCTTAGATCTAGCGGGGGGGACCAATGAGCAGTTCTTC | CASSLDLAGGTNEQFF
NA | TRBJ2-5 | TRBD2 | TRBV4-1 | TGCGCCAGCAGTCACCGACTAGCGGGAGGGTTGGGAGAGACCCAGTACTTC | CASSHRLAGGLGETQYF
NA | TRBJ2-1 | TRBD2 | TRBV5-5 | TGTGCCAGCAGCCCTCCGGGACTAGCTTTCGGTGAGCAGTTCTTC | CASSPPGLAFGEQFF
NA | TRBJ2-3 | NA | TRBV30 | TGTGCCTGGAGTCAAATGACTGGGAGGGATACGCAGTATTTT | CAWSQMTGRDTQYF
NA | TRBJ1-5 | NA | TRBV19 | TGTGCCAGTAGCATACTTGGCCAGGGCTATCAGCCCCAGCATTTT | CASSILGQGYQPQHF
NA | TRBJ2-7 | TRBD1 | TRBV14 | TGTGCCAGCAGCCCTTCCGGGACAGGGGGAATTGGCGAGCAGTACTTC | CASSPSGTGGIGEQYF
NA | TRBJ1-1 | TRBD1 | TRBV4-1 | TGCGCCAGCAGCCATTCGACAGGGGGCACTGAAGCTTTCTTT | CASSHSTGGTEAFF
NA | TRBJ1-6 | TRBD1 | TRBV6-7 | TGTGCCAGAGAGGACAGGCGTAATTCACCCCTCCACTTT | CAREDRRNSPLHF
NA | TRBJ1-5 | TRBD1 | TRBV6-6 | TGTGCCAGCGGGGTACAGGGGGCTAGCAATCAGCCCCAGCATTTT | CASGVQGASNQPQHF
NA | TRBJ2-5 | TRBD1 | TRBV5-1 | TGCGCCAGCAGCTCCGGGACAGGGCAAGAGACCCAGTACTTC | CASSSGTGQETQYF
NA | TRBJ1-5 | TRBD1 | TRBV30 | TGTGCCTGGAGTGTAACAGGGGGCCAGCCCCAGCATTTT | CAWSVTGGQPQHF
NA | TRBJ2-7 | NA | TRBV7-8 | TGTGCCAGCGGGGTGGACACTACCTACGAGCAGTACTTC | CASGVDTTYEQYF
NA | TRBJ1-5 | NA | TRBV28 | TGTGCCAGCAGTCCAGGGGCGGGAGGACGACAGTCCCAACATTTT | CASSPGAGGRQSQHF
NA | TRBJ1-5 | NA | TRBV15 | TGTGCCACCAGCAGAGTGGGGGGAGAGAATCAGCCCCAGCATTTT | CATSRVGGENQPQHF
NA | TRBJ1-5 | NA | TRBV6-5 | TGTGCCACCACGTTAGTCAGGCAGGGGAATCAGCCCCAGCATTTT | CATTLVRQGNQPQHF
NA | TRBJ2-3 | TRBD2 | TRBV5-4 | TGTGCCAGCAGCTCGCCGGGGGGGGGCACAGATACGCAGTATTTT | CASSSPGGGTDTQYF
many | TRBJ1-6 | NA | TRBV2 | TGTGCCAGCATTGAAACCGGGACAAATAATTCACCCCTCCACTTT | CASIETGTNNSPLHF
NA | TRBJ2-7 | TRBD1 | TRBV27 | TGTGCCAGCAGGGGACAGGGCCCCGAGCAGTACTTC | CASRGQGPEQYF
NA | TRBJ1-6 | NA | TRBV28 | TGTGCCAGCAGGGAAGAGGACATCTATAATTCACCCCTCCACTTT | CASREEDIYNSPLHF
few | TRBJ2-3 | TRBD2 | TRBV2 | TGTGCCAGCAGGGGACTAGTCACCACAGATACGCAGTATTTT | CASRGLVTTDTQYF
NA | TRBJ1-3 | TRBD1 | TRBV6-2/TRBV6-3 | TGTGCCAGCAGCCCTACAGGGGGTTTAGTCGGAAACACCATATATTTT | CASSPTGGLVGNTIYF
NA | TRBJ2-7 | TRBD2 | TRBV5-1 | TGCGCCAGCAGCTTGGGACTAGCGGGATACTACGAGCAGTACTTC | CASSLGLAGYYEQYF
NA | TRBJ1-1 | TRBD1 | TRBV29-1 | TGCAGCGCCCGGGACAGTAGGGCGCCTCGGGAAGCTTTCTTT | CSARDSRAPREAFF
NA | TRBJ2-7 | TRBD2 | TRBV6-1 | TGTGCCAGCAGTTCCCGGACTAGCGGGGACTACGAGCAGTACTTC | CASSSRTSGDYEQYF
NA | TRBJ1-1 | TRBD1 | TRBV7-9 | TGTGCCAGCAGCCCGAACAGGGGGAACACTGAAGCTTTCTTT | CASSPNRGNTEAFF
NA | TRBJ1-5 | NA | TRBV28 | TGTGCCAGCAGCCGCGACAGGCTTAGCAATCAGCCCCAGCATTTT | CASSRDRLSNQPQHF
NA | TRBJ2-3 | TRBD2 | TRBV6-1 | TGTGCCAGCAGTGGAACTCTAGCGGGTTCAAGGGATACGCAGTATTTT | CASSGTLAGSRDTQYF